This T cell receptor beta chain came from a study of blood T cell repertoires in COVID-19. Study information: Sample material is recorded as cDNA or gDNA derived from T cells, B-cell-depleted T cells, or PBMCs.

Germline V gives CDR1 SGHRS, CDR2 YFSETQ. CDR3 length: 14 amino acids. The V and J ends lost 0 bases and 6 bases, in that order; junction bases with no gene match: 4. The repertoire was sequenced with immunoSEQ multiplex PCR; TCRdb's copy has only in-frame clones and lacks some. The sample has about 230,000 clones, approximately 88% seen once; the top ten hold around 25%. Specimen: peripheral blood. The TCR sequence derives from a man between 35 and 55 years old with acute or convalescent COVID-19. J is TRBJ1-2 and V is TRBV5-1; 8 nucleotides agree with TRBD1. The CDR3 nucleotides read TGCGCCAGCAGCTTGGCTACAGGGGGGAATGGCTACACCTTC. Amino acids: CASSLATGGNGYTF.